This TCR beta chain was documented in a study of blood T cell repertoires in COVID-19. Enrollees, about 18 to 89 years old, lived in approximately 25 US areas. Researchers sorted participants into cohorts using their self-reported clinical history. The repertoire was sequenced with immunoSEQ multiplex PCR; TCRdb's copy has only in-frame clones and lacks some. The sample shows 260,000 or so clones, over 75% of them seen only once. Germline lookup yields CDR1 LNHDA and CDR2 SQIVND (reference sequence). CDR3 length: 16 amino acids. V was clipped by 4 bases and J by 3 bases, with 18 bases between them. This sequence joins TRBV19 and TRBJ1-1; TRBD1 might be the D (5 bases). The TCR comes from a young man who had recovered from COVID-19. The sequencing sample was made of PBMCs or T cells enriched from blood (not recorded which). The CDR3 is CASSTIPRVPDTEAFF. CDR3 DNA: TGTGCCAGTAGTACAATACCCAGGGTACCCGACACTGAAGCTTTCTTT.